This record covers a single T cell receptor beta chain. It has no known antigen specificity. No base qualities exist here, and no much larger clone lies one base off it. This entry is derived from a study of response to subunit inactivated influenza vaccine (dated 2018 in TCRdb). Study-level background: The study used deep quantitative T cell receptor repertoire profiling to track responses to a trivalent subunit inactivated influenza vaccine.

From the cysteine through the phenylalanine, the CDR3 covers 17 amino acids. The kept DNA is CDR3 alone, 51 bases in frame from the first base. V is pared back by 0 bases and J by 1 base, with 13 bases lying between the germline termini. Per the germline V gene, LGHNA is the CDR1 and YSLEER is the CDR2. General findings and caveats noted by the study authors: The authors suggested that each seasonal influenza vaccination may recruit only a limited number of new T cells.

Library generation was performed with RT-PCR. The sequencer was an Illumina HiSeq 2500. TCRdb's own reprocessing of the public reads used fastp at Q25 and MiXCR and kept productive beta chains. Each record represents a unique CDR3 protein, reported with the most common genes and DNA among its rows. Across this sample there are around 580,000 distinct CDR3 sequences, with about 10% seen only once. The leading ten clones occupy roughly a tenth of the sample. Sequenced material: PBMCs from blood, taken on the day of vaccination. The sequence links TRBV4-3 to TRBJ2-1; TRBD2 is perhaps the D gene, given 6 matching bases. This sequence was found in a man aged 50 to 59 who received an inactivated influenza vaccine. Donor details come from another sample of the same person, matched by shared clones. The nucleotides read TGCGCCAGCAGCCAAGATCTTGGCCGGGGGTCCTACAATGAGCAGTTCTTC. Its translation is CASSQDLGRGSYNEQFF.